The T cell receptor beta chain described here comes from a study of precursors of human CD4 cytotoxic T cells (dated by TCRdb to between 2018 and 2020). Some background on the complete study: CD4+ memory subsets from under 15 donors in total were covered by the bulk TCR-seq analysis. Sequences for both the TCRalpha and TCRbeta chains came out of the TCR-seq analysis of more than 13 donors (table S7).

To test a precursor-effector relationship among CD4 cytotoxic T cells, bulk UMI-based TCR sequencing was performed on four sorted CD4+ memory subsets (TCM, TEM, IL-7Rhigh TEMRA, IL-7R- TEMRA). The cells came from peripheral blood mononuclear cells that had been isolated from human blood. This clonotype was observed a few times. The clone's antigen remains unknown. Per-base qualities were not stored, and no clone one base away is much larger. General findings and caveats noted by the study authors: Some bulk TCR-seq comparisons included only 13 of the 14 donors, suggesting not every subset was available for every donor. A larger fraction of IL-7Rhigh TEMRA clonotypes than of TEM or TCM clonotypes was made up of expanded effector clonotypes. Compared with the TCM and TEM subsets, the IL-7Rhigh and IL-7R- TEMRA subsets had more restricted TCR repertoires, marked by lower diversity and more expanded clonotypes. According to the authors, an observational design in humans cannot definitively determine the direction of differentiation between precursor and effector cells.

From its cysteine to its phenylalanine, the CDR3 spans 13 amino acids. Only the CDR3 DNA is retained, 39 bases long and in frame from the first base. Per the germline V gene (reference sequence), DFQATT is the CDR1 and SNEGSKA is the CDR2. Compared with germline, V lacks 7 bases and J lacks 5 bases; bases without a gene match: 10. The data were produced on an Illumina MiSeq. From the authors' description of their analysis: The Shannon-Wiener index, computed in VDJtools, was used to measure repertoire diversity. Expanded TCRbeta clonotypes were defined as those with a clonotype frequency of at least 3. TCRdb redid the processing of the public reads, applying fastp at Q25 and MiXCR, and retained in-frame beta chains. Entries that share a CDR3 protein sequence are merged under the most common genes and DNA. The V and J calls and clone size come from TCRdb's table, not from the authors' own analysis. The sample table shows approximately 600 distinct CDR3 sequences, and around 20% are seen once. The ten largest clones add up to approximately 16% of the sample.

The receptor chain draws on TRBV20-1 and TRBJ1-1, with 7 middle bases fitting TRBD1. The receptor's source is a human donor in good health. The sample was memory CD4+ T cells from blood (PBMCs). The CDR3 has the sequence CSGQGGGGTEAFF. At the DNA level, the sequence is TGCAGTGGACAGGGTGGGGGTGGAACTGAAGCTTTCTTT.